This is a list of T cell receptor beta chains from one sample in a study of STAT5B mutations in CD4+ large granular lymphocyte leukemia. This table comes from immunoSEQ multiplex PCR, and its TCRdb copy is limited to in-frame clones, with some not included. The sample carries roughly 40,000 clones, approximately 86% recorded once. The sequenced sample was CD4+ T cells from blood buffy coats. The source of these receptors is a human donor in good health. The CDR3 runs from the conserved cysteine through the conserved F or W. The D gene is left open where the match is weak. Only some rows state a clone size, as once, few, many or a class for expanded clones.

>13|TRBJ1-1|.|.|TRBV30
CAWTQFVNTEAFF
TGTGCCTGGACACAATTCGTTAACACTGAAGCTTTCTTT
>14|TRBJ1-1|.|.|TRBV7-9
CASSLGQHNTEAFF
TGTGCCAGCAGCTTAGGGCAGCATAACACTGAAGCTTTCTTT
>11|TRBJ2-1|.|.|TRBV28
CASSSHPWKFF
TGTGCCAGCAGTTCCCACCCCTGGAAGTTCTTC
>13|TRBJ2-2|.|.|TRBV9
CASSVSGTGELFF
TGTGCCAGCAGCGTCTCTGGGACCGGGGAGCTGTTTTTT
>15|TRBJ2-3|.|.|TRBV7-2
CASSLASSRADTQYF
TGTGCCAGCAGCTTAGCGAGTAGCCGGGCAGATACGCAGTATTTT
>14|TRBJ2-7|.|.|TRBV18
CASSPGSFSYEQYF
TGTGCCAGCTCACCTGGGAGTTTCTCCTACGAGCAGTACTTC
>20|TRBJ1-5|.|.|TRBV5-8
CASSLVDRVGPRNSNQPQHF
TGTGCCAGCAGCTTAGTGGACCGGGTAGGTCCCCGTAATAGCAATCAGCCCCAGCATTTT
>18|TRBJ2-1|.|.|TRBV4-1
CASSQDSTSVFAYNEQFF
TGCGCCAGCAGCCAAGATTCGACCAGCGTGTTCGCCTACAATGAGCAGTTCTTC
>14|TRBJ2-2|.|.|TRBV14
CASSQEKGTGELFF
TGTGCCAGCAGCCAGGAAAAAGGCACCGGGGAGCTGTTTTTT
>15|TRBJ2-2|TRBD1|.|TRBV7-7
CASSSRDRNTGELFF
TGTGCCAGCAGCTCCCGGGACAGAAACACCGGGGAGCTGTTTTTT
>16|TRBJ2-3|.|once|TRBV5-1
CASSSKTSASTDTQYF
TGCGCCAGCAGCTCCAAGACTAGTGCTAGCACAGATACGCAGTATTTT
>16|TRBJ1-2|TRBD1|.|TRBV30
CAWSPFGQGRGYGYTF
TGTGCCTGGAGTCCTTTCGGACAGGGGCGCGGCTATGGCTACACCTTC
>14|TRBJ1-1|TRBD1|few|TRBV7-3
CASSPGQGHTEAFF
TGTGCCAGCAGCCCAGGACAGGGGCACACTGAAGCTTTCTTT
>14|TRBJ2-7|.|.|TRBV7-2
CASSLQGVDSEQYF
TGTGCCAGCAGCTTACAGGGAGTTGACAGCGAGCAGTACTTC
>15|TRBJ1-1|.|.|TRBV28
CASSPHRATNTEAFF
TGTGCCAGCAGTCCACACAGGGCTACGAACACTGAAGCTTTCTTT
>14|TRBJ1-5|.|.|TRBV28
CASRPGRGNQPQHF
TGTGCCAGCAGGCCAGGGAGGGGAAATCAGCCCCAGCATTTT
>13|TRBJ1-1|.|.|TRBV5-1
CASSFKKNTEAFF
TGCGCCAGCAGCTTCAAAAAGAACACTGAAGCTTTCTTT
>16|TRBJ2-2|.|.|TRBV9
CASSVTGRADTGELFF
TGTGCCAGCAGCGTGACCGGGAGAGCTGACACCGGGGAGCTGTTTTTT
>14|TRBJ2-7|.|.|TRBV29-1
CSAKPGRPPYEQYF
TGCAGCGCCAAACCAGGGAGACCTCCCTACGAGCAGTACTTC
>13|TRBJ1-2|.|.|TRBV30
CAWSPGHNYGYTF
TGTGCCTGGAGTCCGGGACATAACTATGGCTACACCTTC
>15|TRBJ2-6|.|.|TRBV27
CASSLIFSGANVLTF
TGTGCCAGCAGTCTCATATTCTCTGGGGCCAACGTCCTGACTTTC
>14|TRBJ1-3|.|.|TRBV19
CASMGASSGNTIYF
TGTGCCAGCATGGGGGCCTCCTCTGGAAACACCATATATTTT